Listed here is a single T cell receptor (beta chain). The V end was cut by 2 bases, the J end by 7 bases, with 8 bases between. The CDR3 sequence is 12 residues long. From germline, CDR1 is SGHDN and CDR2 FVKESK. The data derive from a study of blood T cell repertoires in COVID-19. The wider study: From the United States, Italy and Spain came samples of acute and convalescent COVID-19. T cells, B-cell-depleted T cells, or PBMCs supplied cDNA or gDNA.

Methods used by the authors: Scientists estimated how many nucleated cells there were by amplifying reference gene primers. Measured with immunoSEQ multiplex PCR; TCRdb has only the in-frame clones, and not every one. V and J calls and clone size are given by that table; D and trimming were obtained from the DNA. The sample shows some 260,000 clones, approximately 80% of them seen only once. This clonotype originated in a woman older than 75 with active or convalescent COVID-19. The rearrangement links TRBV14 to TRBJ1-1, with unresolved D. The sequencing sample was made of peripheral blood. The CDR3 nucleotides are TGTGCCAGCAGCCAAACGAGAGTTGAAGCTTTCTTT. Protein: CASSQTRVEAFF.